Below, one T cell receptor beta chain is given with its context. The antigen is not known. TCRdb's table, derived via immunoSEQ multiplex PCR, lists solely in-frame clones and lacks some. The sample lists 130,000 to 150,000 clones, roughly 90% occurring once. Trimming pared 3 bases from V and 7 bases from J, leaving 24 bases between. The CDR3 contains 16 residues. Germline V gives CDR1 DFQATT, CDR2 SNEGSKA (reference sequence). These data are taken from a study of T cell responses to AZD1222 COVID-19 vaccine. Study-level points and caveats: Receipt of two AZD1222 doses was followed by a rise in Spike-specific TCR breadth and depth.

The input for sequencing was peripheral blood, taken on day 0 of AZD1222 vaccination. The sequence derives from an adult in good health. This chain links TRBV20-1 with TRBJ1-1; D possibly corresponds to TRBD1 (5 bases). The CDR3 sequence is CSASRGQSAFHREAFF. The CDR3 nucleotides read TGCAGTGCTAGTCGAGGACAATCCGCATTCCACCGTGAAGCTTTCTTT.